Below are 20 T cell receptor beta chains sequenced from a single sample in a study of Graves' ophthalmopathy and Graves' hyperthyroidism. RNA transcripts yielded amplified TCR beta CDR3 regions. The library came from an HTBI-primed first-round RT-PCR and a second-round multiplex PCR. One entry per CDR3 protein results from TCRdb running MiXCR on the multiplex PCR reads. Counted here are roughly 170,000 distinct CDR3 sequences, approximately 40% occurring once; the ten biggest clones make up around 9.3%. The source material was peripheral blood. The source is a man younger than 40 with Graves' ophthalmopathy.

Turning to this clonotype: With a much larger clone just one base away, this may be a read error. The V and J genes are TRBV6-1 and TRBJ2-7; D remains ambiguous. The length of the CDR3 is 11 residues. V was trimmed by 7 bases and J by 2 bases, leaving 6 bases between them. CDR1 and CDR2 from the germline V gene are MNHNS and SASEGT. Written as DNA, the CDR3 is TGTGCCAGCACGTCTGCCTACGAGCAGTACTTC. It codes for CASTSAYEQYF.

This clonotype was detected ten times or more. The rearrangement uses TRBV12-3 or TRBV12-4 and TRBJ1-1; 8 bases are shared with TRBD1. The CDR3 length is 17 residues. The V segment lost 3 bases and the J segment 5 bases; nucleotides outside the gene matches: 14. The CDR3, as DNA: TGTGCCAGCAGTTTCCCCGGCAGGGGGCTGGTGGGTACTGAAGCTTTCTTT. This sequence encodes CASSFPGRGLVGTEAFF.

This clonotype appeared many times. CDR3 protein: CATEGQPNQPQHF. The CDR3 DNA sequence: TGTGCCACCGAGGGACAGCCCAATCAGCCCCAGCATTTT. The chain links TRBV24-1 to TRBJ1-5, with TRBD1 identical over 7 bases. This CDR3 spans 13 amino acids. The germline CDR1 and CDR2 sequences are KGHDR and SFDVKD. V lost 9 bases to trimming and J lost 3 bases; unmatched junction nucleotides: 4.

CDR3: CASTEVQGGAGYTF. Here the CDR3 DNA reads TGTGCCAGCACCGAGGTTCAGGGGGGGGCTGGCTACACCTTC. The chain uses TRBV11-2 and TRBJ1-2; 7 nucleotides agree with TRBD1. There are 14 residues in the CDR3. Germline V gives CDR1 SGHAT, CDR2 FQNNGV. The trim removed 7 bases at V and 7 bases at J, leaving 12 bases unmatched.

This clonotype was seen ten or more times. The V gene is TRBV24-1, the J gene TRBJ2-4, with D perhaps matching TRBD1 (5 bases). Trimming removed 6 bases at V and 6 bases at J, with 5 bases between. CDR3 length: 11 residues. The germline V gene has CDR1 KGHDR and CDR2 SFDVKD. In DNA, the CDR3 is TGTGCCACCAGTCAGGGAAACATTCAGTACTTC. This gives the protein CATSQGNIQYF.

The table lists this clonotype with a count of one. The rearrangement joins TRBV12-3 or TRBV12-4 to TRBJ2-4, with 7 bases matching TRBD1. With V trimmed by 6 bases and J by 5 bases, 7 bases remained unmatched. CDR3 length: 14 amino acids. The CDR3 DNA reads TGTGCCAGCAGGCCCAGAACAGGGGAAAACATTCAGTACTTC. Residues: CASRPRTGENIQYF.

CDR3 nucleotide sequence: TGTGCCAGCAGCCAATCCGGGATCCAAGAGACCCAGTACTTC. Translation gives CASSQSGIQETQYF. The chain is built from TRBV9 and TRBJ2-5; perhaps TRBD2 as D (5 bases). Germline V gene lookup returns CDR1 SGDLS and CDR2 YYNGEE. Trimming shortened V by 4 bases and J by 1 base, and 11 bases separated the two germline ends. The CDR3 spans 14 residues.

The chain joins TRBV2 to TRBJ1-1, with D maybe TRBD1 (5 bases). In germline, CDR1 is SNHLY, CDR2 FYNNEI. There are 15 residues in the CDR3. With 7 bases removed from V and 3 bases from J, the gap between germline ends came to 18 bases. The chain's CDR3 is CASIFSRGVDTEAFF. The DNA for the CDR3 is TGTGCCAGCATTTTTTCGCGGGGGGTGGACACTGAAGCTTTCTTT. Complete variable domain (other parts from reference TRBV2 and TRBJ1-1): EPEVTQTPSHQVTQMGQEVILRCVPISNHLYFYWYRQILGQKVEFLVSFYNNEISEKSEIFDDQFSVERPDGSNFTLKIRSTKLEDSAMYFCASIFSRGVDTEAFFGQGTRLTVV.

This clonotype was observed at least ten times. The chain couples TRBV18 to TRBJ1-5; 10 bases match TRBD1. CDR3 size: 19 residues. The J segment lost 0 bases and the V segment lost 5 bases, leaving 13 bases of the junction unmatched. Germline V gene lookup returns CDR1 KGHSH and CDR2 LQKENI. The CDR3 nucleotides are TGTGCCAGCTCAACCCCTACGGACAGGGGGACATATAGCAATCAGCCCCAGCATTTT. Translation: CASSTPTDRGTYSNQPQHF.

This clonotype was detected many times. DNA for the CDR3: TGTGCCAGTAGTAGCCGGACAGGATACGACACTGAAGCTTTCTTT. Its protein product is CASSSRTGYDTEAFF. The chain recombines TRBV19 with TRBJ1-1, with 7 nucleotides matching TRBD1. This CDR3 is built from 15 residues. CDR1 is LNHDA, CDR2 SQIVND, per germline (reference sequence). V lost 4 bases to trimming and J lost 3 bases; unmatched junction nucleotides: 8.

This chain uses TRBV2 with TRBJ1-5; 9 positions match TRBD1. The CDR3 has 16 residues. The V gene's germline CDR1 is SNHLY and CDR2 FYNNEI. Trimming cost V 4 bases and J 2 bases; bases outside gene matches: 6. This CDR3 reads CASSGGTGQGNQPQHF. CDR3 in DNA: TGTGCCAGCAGTGGGGGGACAGGGCAGGGCAATCAGCCCCAGCATTTT.

The CDR3 nucleotides are TGTGCCAGCAGGGCTGATGGGCTGAACGAGCAGTACTTC. Translation gives CASRADGLNEQYF. The chain couples TRBV6-2 or TRBV6-3 to TRBJ2-7; D unresolved. Germline values: CDR1 MNHEY, CDR2 SVGEGT. CDR3 size: 13 residues. Trimming removed 6 bases from V and 5 bases from J, with 14 bases in between.

The chain combines TRBV7-8 with TRBJ2-2; 7 bases align to TRBD2. The CDR3 contains 16 residues. The J segment lost 4 bases and the V segment lost 1 base, leaving 6 bases of the junction unmatched. CDR1 is SGHVS, CDR2 FQNEAQ, per germline. Here the CDR3 reads CASSLGLAPSTGELFF. For the CDR3, the DNA is TGTGCCAGCAGCTTAGGACTAGCTCCGAGCACCGGGGAGCTGTTTTTT.

The chain has TRBV12-3 or TRBV12-4 and TRBJ1-6, with 8 positions matching TRBD1. The CDR3 is 14 amino acids. The junction had 6 bases not matched to a gene; V was cut back by 6 bases and J by 8 bases. The CDR3 reads CASRPGTGDSPLHF. CDR3 nucleotide sequence: TGTGCCAGCAGGCCCGGGACAGGAGATTCACCCCTCCACTTT.

There are many counts of this clonotype. The V call is TRBV7-2, the J call TRBJ1-1; no clear D. CDR1 is SGHTA, CDR2 FQGNSA, per germline. CDR3 length equals 15 residues. V dropped 5 bases and J dropped 5 bases, with 18 bases sitting between them. The DNA of the CDR3 is TGTGCCAGCAGCCCCCAGGAGGGTCTGGGGACTGAAGCTTTCTTT. Translating it yields CASSPQEGLGTEAFF.

This clonotype was recorded at least ten times. The chain joins TRBV4-3 to TRBJ2-5; D is perhaps TRBD2 (5 bases). The germline V gene encodes CDR1 LGHNA and CDR2 YSLEER. V shed 5 bases and J shed 7 bases, with 11 bases lying between them. The CDR3 sequence is 12 residues long. The CDR3 sequence: CASSTAGGTQYF. The DNA for the CDR3 is TGCGCCAGCAGCACTGCGGGCGGGACCCAGTACTTC.

This clonotype was seen repeatedly, ten times or more. This chain joins TRBV6-1 and TRBJ1-6; D is undetermined. Trimming removed 3 bases at V and 6 bases at J, with 12 bases between. This CDR3 spans 15 amino acids. Germline lookup yields CDR1 MNHNS and CDR2 SASEGT. CDR3: CASSDPPGLNSPLHF. The CDR3, as DNA: TGTGCCAGCAGTGACCCGCCTGGGCTTAATTCACCCCTCCACTTT.

This clonotype came up many times. The V gene is TRBV30, the J gene TRBJ1-1; no firm D call. V lost 4 bases to trimming and J lost 1 base, with 10 bases between them. The CDR3 runs 13 residues. CDR1 is GTSNPN and CDR2 is SVGIG in the germline V gene (reference sequence). CDR3 coding DNA: TGTGCCTGGACCATACAGCCGAACACTGAAGCTTTCTTT. It encodes CAWTIQPNTEAFF. Together with reference TRBV30 and TRBJ1-1, the CDR3 gives the full variable domain: SQTIHQWPATLVQPVGSPLSLECTVEGTSNPNLYWYRQAAGRGLQLLFYSVGIGQISSEVPQNLSASRPQDRQFILSSKKLLLSDSGFYLCAWTIQPNTEAFFGQGTRLTVV.

The chain has TRBV12-3 or TRBV12-4 and TRBJ2-5, with TRBD1 matching over 7 bases. There are 14 residues in the CDR3. The junction had 9 bases not matched to a gene; V was cut back by 6 bases and J by 5 bases. Here the CDR3 reads CASRPRQGWETQYF. CDR3 bases: TGTGCCAGCAGGCCCAGACAGGGTTGGGAGACCCAGTACTTC.

This sequence joins TRBV6-4 and TRBJ2-2; TRBD2 matches 8 bases. Per the germline V gene, CDR1 is MRHNA and CDR2 is SNTAGT. The CDR3 is made up of 15 amino acids. J lost 4 bases, V lost 0 bases, and 1 base had no gene match. The CDR3 protein is CASSDSAGVTGELFF. The DNA for the CDR3 is TGTGCCAGCAGTGACTCAGCGGGAGTCACCGGGGAGCTGTTTTTT.